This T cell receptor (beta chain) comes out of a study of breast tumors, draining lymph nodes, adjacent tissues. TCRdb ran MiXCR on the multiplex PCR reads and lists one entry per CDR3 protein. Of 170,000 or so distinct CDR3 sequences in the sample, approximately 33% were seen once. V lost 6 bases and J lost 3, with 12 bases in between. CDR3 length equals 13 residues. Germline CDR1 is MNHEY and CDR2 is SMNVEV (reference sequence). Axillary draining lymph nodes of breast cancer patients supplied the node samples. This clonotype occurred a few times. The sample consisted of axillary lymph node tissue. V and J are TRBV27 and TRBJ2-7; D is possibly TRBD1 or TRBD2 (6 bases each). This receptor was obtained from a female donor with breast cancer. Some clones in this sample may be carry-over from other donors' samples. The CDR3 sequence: CASSHGGYYEQYF. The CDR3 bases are TGTGCCAGCAGCCACGGGGGCTACTACGAGCAGTACTTC.